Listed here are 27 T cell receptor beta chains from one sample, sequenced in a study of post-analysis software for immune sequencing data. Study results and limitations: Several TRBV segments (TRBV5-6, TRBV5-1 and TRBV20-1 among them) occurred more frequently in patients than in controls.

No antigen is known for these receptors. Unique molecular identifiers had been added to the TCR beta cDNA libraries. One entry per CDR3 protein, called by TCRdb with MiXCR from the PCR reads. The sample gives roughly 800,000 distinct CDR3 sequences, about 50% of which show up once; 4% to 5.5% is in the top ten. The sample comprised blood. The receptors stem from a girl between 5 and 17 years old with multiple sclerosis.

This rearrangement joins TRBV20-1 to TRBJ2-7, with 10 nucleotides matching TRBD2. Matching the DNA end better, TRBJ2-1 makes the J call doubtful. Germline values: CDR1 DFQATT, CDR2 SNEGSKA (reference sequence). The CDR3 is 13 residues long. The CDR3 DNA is TGCAGTGCGCCTATAGCGGGAGGCAGTGAGCAGTTCTTC. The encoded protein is CSAPIAGGSEQFF.

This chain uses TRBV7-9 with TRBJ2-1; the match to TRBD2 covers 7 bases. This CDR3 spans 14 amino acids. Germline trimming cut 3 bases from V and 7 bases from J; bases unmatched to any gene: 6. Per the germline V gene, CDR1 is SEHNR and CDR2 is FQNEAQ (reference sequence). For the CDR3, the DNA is TGTGCCAGCAGCTTCGCGGGAGTGGAGAATGAGCAGTTCTTC. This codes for CASSFAGVENEQFF.

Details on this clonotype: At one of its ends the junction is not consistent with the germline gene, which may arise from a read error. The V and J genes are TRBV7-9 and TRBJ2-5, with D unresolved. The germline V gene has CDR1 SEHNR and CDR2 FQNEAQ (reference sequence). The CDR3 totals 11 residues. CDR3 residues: CVSSLGETQYF. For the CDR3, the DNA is TGTGTCAGCAGCTTGGGGGAGACCCAGTACTTC.

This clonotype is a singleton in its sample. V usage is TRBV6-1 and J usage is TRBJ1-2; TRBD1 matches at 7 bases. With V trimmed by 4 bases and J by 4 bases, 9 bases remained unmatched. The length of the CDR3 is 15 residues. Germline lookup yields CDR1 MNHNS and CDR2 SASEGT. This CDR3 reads CASSGATGASYGYTF. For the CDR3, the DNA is TGTGCCAGCAGTGGAGCCACAGGGGCTTCCTATGGCTACACCTTC.

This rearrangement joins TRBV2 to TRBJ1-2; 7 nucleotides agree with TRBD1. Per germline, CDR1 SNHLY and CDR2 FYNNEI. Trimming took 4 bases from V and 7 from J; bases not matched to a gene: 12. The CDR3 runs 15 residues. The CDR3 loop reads CASSGTGTEWTGYTF. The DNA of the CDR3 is TGTGCCAGCAGTGGTACCGGGACAGAGTGGACTGGCTACACCTTC.

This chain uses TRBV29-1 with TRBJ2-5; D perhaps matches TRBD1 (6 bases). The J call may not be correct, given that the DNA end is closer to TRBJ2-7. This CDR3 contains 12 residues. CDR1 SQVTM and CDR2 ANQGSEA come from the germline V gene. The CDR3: CSVERGFDEQYF. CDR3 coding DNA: TGCAGCGTTGAGAGGGGGTTTGACGAGCAGTACTTC.

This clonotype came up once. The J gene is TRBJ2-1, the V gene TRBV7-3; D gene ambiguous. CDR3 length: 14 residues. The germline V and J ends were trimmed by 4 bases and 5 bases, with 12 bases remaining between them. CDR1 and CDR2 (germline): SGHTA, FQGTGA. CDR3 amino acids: CASSSVGGDNEQFF. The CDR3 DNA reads TGTGCCAGCAGCTCCGTGGGTGGGGACAATGAGCAGTTCTTC.

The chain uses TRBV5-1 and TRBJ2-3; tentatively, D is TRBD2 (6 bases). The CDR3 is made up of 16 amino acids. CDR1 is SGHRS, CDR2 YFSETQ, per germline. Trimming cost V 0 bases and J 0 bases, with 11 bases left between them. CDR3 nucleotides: TGCGCCAGCAGCTTGGAAGGGAGGACTAGCACAGATACGCAGTATTTT. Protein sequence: CASSLEGRTSTDTQYF.

DNA of the CDR3: TGTGCCATCGGCATCAGAGGGACTAGCGGGAGCTACGAGCAGTACTTC. This gives the protein CAIGIRGTSGSYEQYF. The gene calls are TRBV10-3 and TRBJ2-7; 14 bases match TRBD2. This CDR3 contains 16 residues. CDR1 and CDR2 (germline): ENHRY, SYGVKD. The ends lost 8 bases at V and 3 bases at J; junction bases unmatched: 9.

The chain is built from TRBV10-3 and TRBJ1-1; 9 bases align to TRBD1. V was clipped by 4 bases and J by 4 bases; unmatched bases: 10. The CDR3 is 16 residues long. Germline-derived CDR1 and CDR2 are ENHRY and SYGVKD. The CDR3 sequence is CAISGALQGAGTEAFF. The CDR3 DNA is TGTGCCATCAGTGGGGCTCTACAGGGGGCCGGCACTGAAGCTTTCTTT.

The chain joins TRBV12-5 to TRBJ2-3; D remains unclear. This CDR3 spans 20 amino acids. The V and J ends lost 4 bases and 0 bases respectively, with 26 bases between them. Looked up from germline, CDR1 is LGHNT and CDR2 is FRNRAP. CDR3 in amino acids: CASGSVIATTAVASTDTQYF. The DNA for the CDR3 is TGTGCTAGTGGTTCGGTAATAGCCACTACGGCGGTTGCTAGCACAGATACGCAGTATTTT.

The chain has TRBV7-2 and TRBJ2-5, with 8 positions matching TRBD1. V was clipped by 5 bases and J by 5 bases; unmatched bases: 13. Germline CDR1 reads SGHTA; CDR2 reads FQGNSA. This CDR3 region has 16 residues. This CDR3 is CASSPRTGRNGETQYF. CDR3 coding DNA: TGTGCCAGCAGCCCACGGACAGGGCGTAATGGGGAGACCCAGTACTTC.

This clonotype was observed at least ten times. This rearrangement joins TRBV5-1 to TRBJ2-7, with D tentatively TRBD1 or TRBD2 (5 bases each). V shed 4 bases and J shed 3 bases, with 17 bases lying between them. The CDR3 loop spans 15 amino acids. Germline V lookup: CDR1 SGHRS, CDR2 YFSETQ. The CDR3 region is CASSQGDGSFYEQYF. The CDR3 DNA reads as TGCGCCAGCAGCCAAGGGGACGGTTCATTCTACGAGCAGTACTTC. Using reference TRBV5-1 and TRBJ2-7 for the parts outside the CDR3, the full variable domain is KAGVTQTPRYLIKTRGQQVTLSCSPISGHRSVSWYQQTPGQGLQFLFEYFSETQRNKGNFPGRFSGRQFSNSRSEMNVSTLELGDSALYLCASSQGDGSFYEQYFGPGTRLTVT.

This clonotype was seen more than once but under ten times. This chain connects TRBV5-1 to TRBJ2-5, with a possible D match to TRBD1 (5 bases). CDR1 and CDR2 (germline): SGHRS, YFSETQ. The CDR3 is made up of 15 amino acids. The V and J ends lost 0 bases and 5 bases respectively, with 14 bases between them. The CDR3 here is CASSLGGRHEETQYF. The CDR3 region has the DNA TGCGCCAGCAGCTTGGGGGGCAGACATGAGGAGACCCAGTACTTC.

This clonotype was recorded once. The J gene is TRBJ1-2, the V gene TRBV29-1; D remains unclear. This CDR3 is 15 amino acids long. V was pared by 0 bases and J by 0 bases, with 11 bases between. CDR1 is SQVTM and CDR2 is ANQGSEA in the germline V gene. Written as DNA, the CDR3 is TGCAGCGTTGAAGACTGGACCTCAGCTAACTATGGCTACACCTTC. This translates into CSVEDWTSANYGYTF.

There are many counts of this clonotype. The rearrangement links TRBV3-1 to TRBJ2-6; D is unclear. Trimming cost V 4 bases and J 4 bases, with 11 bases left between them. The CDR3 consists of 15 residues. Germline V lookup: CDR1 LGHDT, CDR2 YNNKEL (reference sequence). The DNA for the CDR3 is TGTGCCAGCAGCCTCACGAGTGGGGGGGCCAACGTCCTGACTTTC. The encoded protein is CASSLTSGGANVLTF.

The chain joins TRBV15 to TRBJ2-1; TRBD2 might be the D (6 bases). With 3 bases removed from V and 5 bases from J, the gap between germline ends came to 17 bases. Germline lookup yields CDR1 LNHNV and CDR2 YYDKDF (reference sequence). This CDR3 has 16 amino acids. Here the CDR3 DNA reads TGTGCCACCAGCAGTCAAGGGGCGGGACCCCACAATGAGCAGTTCTTC. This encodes CATSSQGAGPHNEQFF. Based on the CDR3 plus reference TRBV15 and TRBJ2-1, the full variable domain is DAMVIQNPRYQVTQFGKPVTLSCSQTLNHNVMYWYQQKSSQAPKLLFHYYDKDFNNEADTPDNFQSRRPNTSFCFLDIRSPGLGDTAMYLCATSSQGAGPHNEQFFGPGTRLTVL.

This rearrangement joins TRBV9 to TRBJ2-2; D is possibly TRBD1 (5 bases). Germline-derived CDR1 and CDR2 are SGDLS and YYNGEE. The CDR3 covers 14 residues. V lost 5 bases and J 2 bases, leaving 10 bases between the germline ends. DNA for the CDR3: TGTGCCAGCAGTGAACAGGATAACACCGGGGAGCTGTTTTTT. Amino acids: CASSEQDNTGELFF.

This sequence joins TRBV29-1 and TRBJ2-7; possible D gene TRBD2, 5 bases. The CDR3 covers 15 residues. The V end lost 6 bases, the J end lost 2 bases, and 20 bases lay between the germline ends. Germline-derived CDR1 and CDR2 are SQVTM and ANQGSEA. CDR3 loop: CSVGGIGGLTYEQYF. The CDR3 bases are TGCAGCGTAGGCGGAATAGGAGGCCTAACCTACGAGCAGTACTTC.

The CDR3 loop is CSVVRGRGNEQYF. CDR3 nucleotides: TGCAGCGTTGTGCGGGGGCGAGGTAACGAGCAGTACTTC. The V gene is TRBV29-1, the J gene TRBJ2-5; a possible D gene is TRBD2 (7 bases). The DNA end lines up better with TRBJ2-7; the J call may be wrong. CDR3 size: 13 residues. Germline V gives CDR1 SQVTM, CDR2 ANQGSEA.

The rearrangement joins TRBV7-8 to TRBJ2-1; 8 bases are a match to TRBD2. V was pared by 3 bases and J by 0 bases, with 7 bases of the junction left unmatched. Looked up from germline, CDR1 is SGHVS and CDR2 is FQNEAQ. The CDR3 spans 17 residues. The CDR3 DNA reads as TGTGCCAGCAGCTTTGGACTAGCAGTGAGCTCCTACAATGAGCAGTTCTTC. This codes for CASSFGLAVSSYNEQFF. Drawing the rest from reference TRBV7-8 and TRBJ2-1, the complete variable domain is GAGVSQSPRYKVAKRGQDVALRCDPISGHVSLFWYQQALGQGPEFLTYFQNEAQLDKSGLPSDRFFAERPEGSVSTLKIQRTQQEDSAVYLCASSFGLAVSSYNEQFFGPGTRLTVL.

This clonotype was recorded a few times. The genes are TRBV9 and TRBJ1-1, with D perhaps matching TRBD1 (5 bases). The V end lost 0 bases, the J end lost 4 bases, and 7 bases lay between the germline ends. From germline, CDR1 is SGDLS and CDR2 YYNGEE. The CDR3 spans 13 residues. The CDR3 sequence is CASSVEGVTEAFF. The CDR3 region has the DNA TGTGCCAGCAGCGTAGAAGGGGTCACTGAAGCTTTCTTT.

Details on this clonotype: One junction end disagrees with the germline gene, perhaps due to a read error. CDR3 in amino acids: CASRLAGSTYEQYF. CDR3 DNA sequence: TGTGCCAGCAGATTAGCGGGGTCAACCTACGAGCAGTACTTC. The chain links TRBV12-3 or TRBV12-4 to TRBJ2-7; TRBD2 matches 8 bases. This CDR3 contains 14 residues.

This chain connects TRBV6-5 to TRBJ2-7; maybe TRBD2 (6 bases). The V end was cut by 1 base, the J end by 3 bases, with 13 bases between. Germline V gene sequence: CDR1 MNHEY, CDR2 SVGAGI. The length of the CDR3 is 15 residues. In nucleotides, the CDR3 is TGTGCCAGCAGTTACTGGGTTAGCGGAAGCTACGAGCAGTACTTC. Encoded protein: CASSYWVSGSYEQYF.

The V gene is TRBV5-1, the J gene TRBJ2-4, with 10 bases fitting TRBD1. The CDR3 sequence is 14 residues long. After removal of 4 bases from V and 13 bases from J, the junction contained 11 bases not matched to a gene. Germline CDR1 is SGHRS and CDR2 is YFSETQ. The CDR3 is CASSTGQGMSEQYF. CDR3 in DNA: TGCGCCAGCAGCACGGGACAGGGGATGAGTGAGCAGTACTTC. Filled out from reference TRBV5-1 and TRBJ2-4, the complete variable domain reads KAGVTQTPRYLIKTRGQQVTLSCSPISGHRSVSWYQQTPGQGLQFLFEYFSETQRNKGNFPGRFSGRQFSNSRSEMNVSTLELGDSALYLCASSTGQGMSEQYFGAGTRLSVL.

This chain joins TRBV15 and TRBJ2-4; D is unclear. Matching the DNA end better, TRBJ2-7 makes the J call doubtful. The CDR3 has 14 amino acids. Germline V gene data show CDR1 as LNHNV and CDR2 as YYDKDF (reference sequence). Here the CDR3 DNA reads TGTGCCACCAGCAGAGAAGTAACCCTCCACGAGCAGTACTTC. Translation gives CATSREVTLHEQYF.

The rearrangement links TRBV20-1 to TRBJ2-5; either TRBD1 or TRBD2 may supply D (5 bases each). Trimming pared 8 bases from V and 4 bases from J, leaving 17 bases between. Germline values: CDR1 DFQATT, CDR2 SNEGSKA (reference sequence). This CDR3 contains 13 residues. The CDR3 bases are TGCAGTCCGACCGGTTTTGGGGGAGAGACCCAGTACTTC. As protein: CSPTGFGGETQYF.